The 10 T cell receptor beta chains given below trace back to one sample, sequenced in a study of early T cells in non-severe SARS-CoV-2 infection. MiXCR was run by TCRdb on the 5' RACE reads, yielding one entry per CDR3 protein. The sample lists tens of thousands of distinct CDR3 sequences; about 10% were seen once. The sample in question was whole blood, obtained at baseline. These receptors came from an adult who was a healthcare worker with PCR-confirmed SARS-CoV-2 infection or an uninfected control (not recorded which).

This clonotype was counted only a few times. The rearrangement joins TRBV29-1 to TRBJ2-7; D unresolved. V was pared by 8 bases and J by 1 base, with 15 bases between. CDR3 length: 13 residues. From germline, CDR1 is SQVTM and CDR2 ANQGSEA. The DNA for the CDR3 is TGCAGCCCTCGAACTGCGTCTTCCTACGAGCAGTACTTC. It codes for CSPRTASSYEQYF.

The J gene is TRBJ2-7, the V gene TRBV7-9, with D maybe TRBD2 (5 bases). Germline CDR1 SEHNR, CDR2 FQNEAQ (reference sequence). The CDR3 sequence is 15 residues long. Trimming took off 4 bases at V and 1 base at J, with 14 bases between the two ends. The CDR3 spells CASSSGLLISYEQYF. Written as DNA, the CDR3 is TGTGCCAGCAGCTCCGGACTTCTCATTTCCTACGAGCAGTACTTC.

In its sample, this clonotype was seen a few times. The J gene is TRBJ2-5, the V gene TRBV28; TRBD2 aligns across 14 bases. Germline CDR1 is MDHEN and CDR2 is SYDVKM. V shed 0 bases, J shed 2 bases, and the junction held 8 bases outside the gene matches. The CDR3 sequence is 19 residues long. For the CDR3, the DNA is TGTGCCAGCAGTTTATGGGGCGGACTAGCGGGAGGAAGGCAAGAGACCCAGTACTTC. Protein sequence: CASSLWGGLAGGRQETQYF.

The J gene is TRBJ2-1, the V gene TRBV20-1; 11 positions agree with TRBD2. In germline, CDR1 is DFQATT, CDR2 SNEGSKA (reference sequence). CDR3 size: 17 residues. J was trimmed by 1 base and V by 5 bases; bases with no gene match: 10. The DNA of the CDR3 is TGCAGTGCTCTTAACCGAACTAGCGGGGGATCCTACAATGAGCAGTTCTTC. Protein sequence: CSALNRTSGGSYNEQFF.

In its sample, this clonotype was seen many times. This chain links TRBV25-1 with TRBJ1-1; the D is unclear. Germline V gives CDR1 MGHDK, CDR2 SYGVNS. The V gene lost 6 bases and the J gene lost 11 bases, with 25 bases spanning the gap. There are 15 residues in the CDR3. DNA for the CDR3: TGTGCCAGCAGCCCCGACGGGGAAAATCGAGATATTGCTTTCTTT. This translates into CASSPDGENRDIAFF.

This clonotype was picked up many times. The V call is TRBV27, the J call TRBJ2-7; TRBD2 matches 11 bases. Per the germline V gene, CDR1 is MNHEY and CDR2 is SMNVEV (reference sequence). The CDR3 length is 17 residues. The V gene end was trimmed by 6 bases and the J gene end by 5 bases; junction bases not matched to a gene: 15. The CDR3 sequence: CASRPGLAATWNHEQYF. CDR3 DNA: TGTGCCAGCAGACCGGGACTAGCGGCGACCTGGAACCACGAGCAGTACTTC.

The J gene is TRBJ2-5, the V gene TRBV20-1; TRBD1 agrees at 9 bases. Trimming at V came to 6 bases and at J to 4 bases, leaving 3 bases not matched to a gene. The CDR3 loop spans 12 amino acids. Looked up from germline, CDR1 is DFQATT and CDR2 is SNEGSKA (reference sequence). For the CDR3, the DNA is TGCAGTGCAAGGACAGGGGCAGAGACCCAGTACTTC. As protein: CSARTGAETQYF.

The chain is built from TRBV28 and TRBJ2-1, with no clear D. The V gene's germline CDR1 is MDHEN and CDR2 SYDVKM. V was cut by 2 bases and J by 0 bases, with 17 bases left in between. The CDR3 runs 18 residues. DNA for the CDR3: TGTGCCAGCAGTTTAGGTCCTCCGGCGGAAAGCTCCTACAATGAGCAGTTCTTC. This translates into CASSLGPPAESSYNEQFF.

On this clonotype: A much larger clonotype is one base distant, so this may be a read error. V is TRBV14 and J is TRBJ2-2; 8 nucleotides match TRBD2. Per the germline V gene, CDR1 is SGHDN and CDR2 is FVKESK. The CDR3 sequence is 19 residues long. Trimming removed 8 bases from V and 1 base from J; junction bases left unmatched: 18. The CDR3: CASGARLATVMGNTGELFF. The CDR3 coding sequence is TGTGCCAGCGGCGCCCGACTAGCGACGGTGATGGGGAACACCGGGGAGCTGTTTTTT.

This clonotype was seen repeatedly, ten times or more. The chain carries TRBV13 and TRBJ2-5; 8 bases line up with TRBD2. In germline, CDR1 is PRHDT, CDR2 FYEKMQ (reference sequence). V was pared by 2 bases and J by 4 bases, with 6 bases of the junction left unmatched. This CDR3 has 15 residues. CDR3 loop: CASSLRREEGETQYF. The CDR3 DNA is TGTGCCAGCAGCTTAAGGCGGGAGGAGGGAGAGACCCAGTACTTC.